This record concerns one T cell receptor (beta chain) sequence. The data are from a study of blood T cell repertoires in COVID-19. Study-level information: Samples taken during acute and convalescent COVID-19 were collected in the United States, Italy and Spain.

Cohort placement rested on clinical history that participants reported themselves. Before they entered the study, exposed participants had met a COVID-19 case within 2 weeks. In the original processing: Amplification of reference gene primers was used by the study to estimate nucleated cell counts. Profiling relied on immunoSEQ multiplex PCR, and the TCRdb table lists in-frame clones only, not all of them. The V and J calls and clone size are taken from that table; D and trimming were inferred from the DNA. The repertoire includes 350,000 to 450,000 clones, about 88% of them detected once, and less than 1.5% sits in the top ten. The CDR3 runs 11 residues. The V segment lost 11 bases and the J segment 4 bases; nucleotides outside the gene matches: 3.

This chain uses TRBV12-3 or TRBV12-4 with TRBJ1-1, with 8 nucleotides matching TRBD1. The source is a woman under 30 who had been exposed to COVID-19. Sequenced sample: PBMCs or T cells enriched from blood (not recorded which). The CDR3 DNA reads TGTGCCTCCGGACAGGGCACTGAAGCTTTCTTT. Encoded protein: CASGQGTEAFF.